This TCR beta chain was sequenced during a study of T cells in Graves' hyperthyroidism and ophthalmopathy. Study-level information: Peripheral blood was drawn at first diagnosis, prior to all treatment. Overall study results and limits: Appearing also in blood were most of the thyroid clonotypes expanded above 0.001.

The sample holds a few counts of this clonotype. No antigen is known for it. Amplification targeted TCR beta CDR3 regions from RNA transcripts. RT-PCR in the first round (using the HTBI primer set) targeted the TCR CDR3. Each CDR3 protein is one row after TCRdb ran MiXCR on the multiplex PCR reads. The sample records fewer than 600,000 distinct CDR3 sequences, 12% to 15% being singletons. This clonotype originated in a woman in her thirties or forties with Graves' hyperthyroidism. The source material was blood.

This CDR3 is CASSLGSGRGGETQYF. The CDR3 region has the DNA TGTGCCAGCAGTTTAGGTAGCGGGAGGGGGGGAGAGACCCAGTACTTC. This rearrangement joins TRBV27 to TRBJ2-5, with 11 bases that match TRBD2. This CDR3 spans 16 amino acids. Unmatched junction bases numbered 6, after V lost 2 bases and J lost 4 bases. CDR1 MNHEY and CDR2 SMNVEV come from the germline V gene (reference sequence).